The 3 T cell receptor beta chains given below trace back to one sample, sequenced in a study of blood T cells in healthy people across ages. A J-beta primer mix and a sample-barcoded 5' primer were used in a second PCR of about 7 to 11 cycles. TCRdb processed the 5' RACE reads anew with MiXCR; each CDR3 protein has one entry. The table records 650,000 to 800,000 distinct CDR3 sequences, around 45% of them present only once. The material sequenced was blood. The receptors come from a man in his sixties in good health.

The chain recombines TRBV11-2 with TRBJ1-5, with 10 bases fitting TRBD1. The CDR3 loop spans 15 amino acids. The germline gives CDR1 SGHAT, CDR2 FQNNGV. V lost 5 bases and J lost 3; bases outside the gene matches: 4. The CDR3 sequence: CASSPGTGDNQPQHF. DNA of the CDR3: TGTGCCAGCAGCCCTGGGACAGGGGACAATCAGCCCCAGCATTTT.

This clonotype was recorded a few times. The V call is TRBV29-1, the J call TRBJ1-1; D not certain. Germline V gene sequence: CDR1 SQVTM, CDR2 ANQGSEA. Trimming took 6 bases from V and 0 from J, leaving 11 bases between them. This CDR3 is built from 13 residues. CDR3 protein: CSVKTSMNTEAFF. In DNA form, the CDR3 reads TGCAGCGTCAAGACAAGCATGAACACTGAAGCTTTCTTT. The variable domain in full, with the rest retrieved from reference TRBV29-1 and TRBJ1-1, is SAVISQKPSRDICQRGTSLTIQCQVDSQVTMMFWYRQQPGQSLTLIATANQGSEATYESGFVIDKFPISRPNLTFSTLTVSNMSPEDSSIYLCSVKTSMNTEAFFGQGTRLTVV.

The chain has TRBV12-3 or TRBV12-4 and TRBJ2-1; 7 nucleotides align to TRBD2. J was trimmed by 9 bases and V by 3 bases; bases with no gene match: 8. This CDR3 is 14 amino acids long. This CDR3 reads CASSFEIGRGEQFF. The CDR3 DNA is TGTGCCAGCAGTTTTGAGATAGGGAGGGGTGAGCAGTTCTTC.